These T cell receptor beta chains were read from a single sample in a study of early T cells in non-severe SARS-CoV-2 infection. A single record per CDR3 protein comes from TCRdb applying MiXCR to the 5' RACE reads. Among 30,000 to 40,000 distinct CDR3 sequences listed, less than 7.5% were seen once. The specimen comprised whole blood, sampled at baseline. These receptors all stem from an adult who was a healthcare worker with PCR-confirmed SARS-CoV-2 infection or an uninfected control (not recorded which). CDR3s include the opening cysteine and the closing phenylalanine or tryptophan. A D gene is named only where the DNA matches it firmly. Clone sizes are given selectively: once, few, many, or a class where the clone is expanded.

>TRBJ2-1|many|TRBD1|TRBV27
CASTRTGGNNEQFF
TGTGCCAGCACCCGGACAGGGGGTAACAATGAGCAGTTCTTC
>TRBJ1-4|many|NA|TRBV29-1
CSVCGGAGEKLFF
TGCAGCGTCTGTGGGGGGGCGGGTGAAAAACTGTTTTTT
>TRBJ1-1|few|NA|TRBV11-2
CASPGNTEAFF
TGTGCCAGCCCCGGTAACACTGAAGCTTTCTTT
>TRBJ2-1|NA|NA|TRBV7-2
CASSSRGNEQFF
TGTGCCAGCAGCTCACGGGGTAATGAGCAGTTCTTC
>TRBJ2-1|medium-sized|NA|TRBV5-1
CASTHSGGYNEQFF
TGCGCCAGCACTCACAGTGGCGGGTACAATGAGCAGTTCTTC
>TRBJ1-1|few|NA|TRBV29-1
CSTAGRTEAFF
TGCAGCACTGCGGGGCGGACTGAAGCTTTCTTT
>TRBJ1-1|NA|NA|TRBV20-1
CSAREADQNTEAFF
TGCAGTGCTAGAGAGGCGGACCAGAACACTGAAGCTTTCTTT
>TRBJ1-6|NA|NA|TRBV7-9
CASSRAGADSPLHF
TGTGCCAGCTCTCGGGCAGGGGCCGATTCACCCCTCCACTTT
>TRBJ2-5|few|TRBD1|TRBV6-1
CASRGQSQETQYF
TGTGCCTCCCGGGGACAGTCCCAAGAGACCCAGTACTTC
>TRBJ1-2|NA|NA|TRBV20-1
CSARGTANYGYTF
TGCAGTGCTAGAGGGACAGCAAACTATGGCTACACCTTC
>TRBJ1-4|many|TRBD1|TRBV5-1
CASSDRDRGREKLFF
TGCGCCAGCAGCGACCGGGACAGGGGAAGAGAAAAACTGTTTTTT
>TRBJ2-7|many|TRBD1|TRBV20-1
CSARDAGTASYEQYF
TGCAGTGCTAGAGACGCCGGGACAGCCTCCTACGAGCAGTACTTC
>TRBJ2-3|NA|NA|TRBV20-1
CSARDLASTDTQYF
TGCAGTGCTAGAGATCTAGCCAGTACAGATACGCAGTATTTT
>TRBJ2-5|NA|NA|TRBV29-1
CSVEASVQETQYF
TGCAGCGTTGAGGCGAGCGTTCAAGAGACCCAGTACTTC
>TRBJ2-5|few|TRBD2|TRBV24-1
CATGTSGNRETQYF
TGTGCCACCGGGACTAGCGGGAATCGGGAGACCCAGTACTTC
>TRBJ2-5|NA|TRBD1|TRBV28
CASKTGQGGETQYF
TGTGCCAGCAAGACAGGACAGGGCGGAGAGACCCAGTACTTC
>TRBJ1-4|NA|NA|TRBV12-3/TRBV12-4
CASSFGAGANEKLFF
TGTGCCAGCAGTTTTGGAGCCGGAGCTAATGAAAAACTGTTTTTT
>TRBJ1-1|few|NA|TRBV30
CAWSKQRYTEAFF
TGTGCCTGGAGTAAGCAGAGATACACTGAAGCTTTCTTT
>TRBJ2-1|NA|TRBD2|TRBV7-7
CASSPGLAGARAGEQFF
TGTGCTAGCAGTCCGGGACTAGCGGGAGCCCGCGCAGGTGAGCAGTTCTTC
>TRBJ2-7|many|TRBD1|TRBV20-1
CSARDRHRGFYEQYF
TGCAGTGCTAGAGATCGCCACAGGGGCTTCTACGAGCAGTACTTC
>TRBJ2-3|few|NA|TRBV29-1
CSVEGRQGIGDTQYF
TGCAGCGTTGAAGGTCGCCAGGGTATTGGAGATACGCAGTATTTT
>TRBJ2-3|few|NA|TRBV11-3
CASSWSGEQDTQYF
TGTGCCAGCTCATGGTCAGGGGAGCAGGATACGCAGTATTTT
>TRBJ2-7|medium-sized|NA|TRBV24-1
CATSDFHGSVDEQYF
TGTGCCACCAGTGATTTCCACGGGAGCGTCGACGAGCAGTACTTC
>TRBJ2-3|NA|TRBD1|TRBV7-7
CASSYGQGSYTQYF
TGTGCTAGCAGCTATGGACAGGGGAGTTACACGCAGTATTTT
>TRBJ1-4|many|NA|TRBV12-3/TRBV12-4
CASSPQVSAELFF
TGTGCCAGCAGTCCACAGGTCTCGGCGGAACTGTTTTTT
>TRBJ1-1|many|NA|TRBV6-5
CASSYLSAGANTEAFF
TGTGCCAGCAGTTATCTTTCGGCAGGGGCGAACACTGAAGCTTTCTTT
>TRBJ1-2|NA|TRBD1|TRBV3-1
CASSPYDRGGYTF
TGTGCCAGCAGCCCATATGACAGGGGCGGCTACACCTTC
>TRBJ2-2|NA|TRBD1|TRBV28
CAIRDRGSLLGELFF
TGTGCCATCCGGGACAGGGGGTCTTTGTTAGGGGAGCTGTTTTTT
>TRBJ2-7|few|TRBD2|TRBV10-3
CAISGGGPGSYEQYF
TGTGCCATCAGTGGCGGGGGTCCCGGGTCCTACGAGCAGTACTTC
>TRBJ2-3|NA|NA|TRBV28
CASKGWLSTDTQYF
TGTGCCAGCAAAGGATGGCTAAGCACAGATACGCAGTATTTT
>TRBJ2-1|NA|NA|TRBV27
CASSSAGLGNNEQFF
TGTGCCAGCAGTTCGGCCGGGTTGGGGAACAATGAGCAGTTCTTC
>TRBJ2-3|few|NA|TRBV6-1
CASIFRESNTQYF
TGTGCCAGCATCTTCCGGGAAAGCAATACGCAGTATTTT